Reported below is one T cell receptor (beta chain). The data are from a study of blood T cell repertoires in COVID-19. About the research overall: Samples representing acute and convalescent COVID-19 were sourced from the United States, Italy and Spain. In each case, the material was cDNA or gDNA derived from T cells, B-cell-depleted T cells, or PBMCs.

Patients in Seattle were enrolled during active infection, then followed longitudinally. The protocol was immunoSEQ multiplex PCR, while the TCRdb copy is restricted to in-frame clones and leaves out a portion. The sample contains about 370,000 clones, 89% of which appear only once. The germline V gene has CDR1 SGHTA and CDR2 FQGNSA. The CDR3 extends over 14 amino acids. The V and J ends lost 5 bases and 6 bases, in that order; junction bases with no gene match: 6. J is TRBJ1-1 and V is TRBV7-2, with 10 nucleotides matching TRBD1. The source of this sequence is a woman aged 30 to 39 with COVID-19, enrolled during active disease. Sequencing was done on a sample of peripheral blood. Written as DNA, the CDR3 is TGTGCCAGCAGCACGACAGGGGGCATCGCTGAAGCTTTCTTT. It codes for CASSTTGGIAEAFF. Looking up the rest from reference TRBV7-2 and TRBJ1-1 gives the full variable domain: GAGVSQSPSNKVTEKGKDVELRCDPISGHTALYWYRQSLGQGLEFLIYFQGNSAPDKSGLPSDRFSAERTGGSVSTLTIQRTQQEDSAVYLCASSTTGGIAEAFFGQGTRLTVV.